This T cell receptor beta chain comes out of a study of molecular identifiers for immune sequencing clone quantification. The CDR3 totals 15 residues. Germline CDR1 SGDLS, CDR2 YYNGEE. V dropped 0 bases and J dropped 6 bases, with 13 bases sitting between them. Previously described methods and listed TCR primers produced bulk TCR libraries. TCRdb itself ran the PCR reads through MiXCR, one entry per CDR3 protein. The repertoire includes about 98,000 distinct CDR3 sequences, under 40% of them detected once, and approximately 9.8% sits in the top ten. Material for sequencing was naive CD8+ T cells from blood, with Jurkat cell RNA spiked in. Subset denoted: FACS-sorted CD8+CD4-CCR7+CD45RA+ naive T cells. This receptor was identified in a human donor in good health. Some libraries in this study had Jurkat cell RNA spiked in. This chain links TRBV9 with TRBJ1-5; weak D call: TRBD1 (5 bases). DNA for the CDR3: TGTGCCAGCAGCGTAGGGGGGGTATCTAGTCAGCCCCAGCATTTT. This encodes CASSVGGVSSQPQHF.